The present TCR beta chain was sequenced within a study of blood T cell repertoires in COVID-19. About the study: Some COVID-19 samples were acute and others convalescent; all came from the United States, Italy and Spain. PBMCs, B-cell-depleted T cells, or T cells provided the cDNA or gDNA that made up the material.

Under the authors' procedure: How many nucleated cells were present was estimated from reference gene primer amplification. Libraries were prepared by immunoSEQ multiplex PCR; TCRdb keeps only in-frame clonotypes and omits some of them. That table is the source of V, J and clone size, and D and trimming were worked out from the DNA. The repertoire has 95,000 to 100,000 clones, about 90% of them found once; the top ten carry more than 3.5%. A Seattle source enrolled patients during active infection and followed them longitudinally. With 3 bases clipped from V and 3 bases from J, the junction kept 9 bases outside the gene matches. Germline V gives CDR1 SGDLS, CDR2 YYNGEE. The CDR3 has 15 amino acids.

The receptor was isolated from a human donor with COVID-19, enrolled during active disease. The donor label of this sample is uncertain. The chain combines TRBV9 with TRBJ2-7; TRBD2 matches 7 bases. Sequencing used peripheral blood. The CDR3 region is CASSAGNRGVYEQYF. The DNA of the CDR3 is TGTGCCAGCAGCGCCGGGAACCGGGGGGTCTACGAGCAGTACTTC.